Listed here are 19 T cell receptor beta chains from one sample, sequenced in a study of regulatory T cells in long-lasting Graves disease (dated by TCRdb to about 2021). The library came from multiplex PCR. Sequencing relied on an Illumina HiSeq 4000. CDR3 regions were amplified by Arm-PCR with iRepertoire HTBI primers to construct TCR beta libraries. TCRdb reprocessed the public reads (quality trimming at Q25 with fastp, clone calling with MiXCR) and kept in-frame beta chains. CDR3 protein sequences are deduplicated, and each keeps its most common genes and DNA. Counted in this sample were around 460,000 distinct CDR3 sequences; around a fifth of them appeared once. The biggest ten clones account for 13% of the sample. The sample's time point label, decoded: persistent/refractory GD, antithyroid drugs over 5 years with positive TRAb. For both TCR sequencing and RNA sequencing, RNA was extracted from PBMCs in TRIzol.

This specimen consisted of peripheral blood mononuclear cells (PBMCs), obtained when the disease was refractory, from a patient treated with antithyroid drugs. Receptor source: a female donor with Graves disease.

This clonotype was counted once. This may stem from a read error, because a much larger clone lies one nucleotide away. V gene TRBV10-2 combines with J gene TRBJ1-1; tentatively, D is TRBD1 (6 bases). This CDR3 comprises 18 residues. V was pared by 3 bases and J by 2 bases, with 22 bases between. Germline values: CDR1 WSHSY, CDR2 SAAADI. The CDR3 coding sequence is TGCGCCAGCAGTGAAGAAGGCGGGGGGCGGCGCCTTAACACTGAAGCTTTCTTT. Protein product: CASSEEGGGRRLNTEAFF.

This clonotype occurred many times. The rearrangement joins TRBV10-3 to TRBJ2-7, with 7 bases matching TRBD1. Germline CDR1 and CDR2: ENHRY and SYGVKD. This CDR3 comprises 16 residues. With 2 bases clipped from V and 3 bases from J, the junction kept 10 bases outside the gene matches. CDR3 nucleotide sequence: TGTGCCATCAGTGAGCTTGGACACAGGGGAAACTACGAGCAGTACTTC. Translated: CAISELGHRGNYEQYF.

This clonotype has only a few counts. The chain is built from TRBV5-1 and TRBJ1-4, with D maybe TRBD1 (5 bases). The V gene's germline CDR1 is SGHRS and CDR2 YFSETQ. The germline V and J ends were trimmed by 6 bases and 5 bases, with 11 bases remaining between them. CDR3 length: 13 residues. The CDR3 DNA is TGCGCCAGCAAAAGGGGCGAAAATGAAAAACTGTTTTTT. Translation: CASKRGENEKLFF. Filled out from reference TRBV5-1 and TRBJ1-4, the complete variable domain reads KAGVTQTPRYLIKTRGQQVTLSCSPISGHRSVSWYQQTPGQGLQFLFEYFSETQRNKGNFPGRFSGRQFSNSRSEMNVSTLELGDSALYLCASKRGENEKLFFGSGTQLSVL.

This clonotype occurred a few times. The rearrangement joins TRBV28 to TRBJ2-1; D may match TRBD1 or TRBD2 (5 bases each). Looked up from germline, CDR1 is MDHEN and CDR2 is SYDVKM. Trimming stripped 3 bases from V and 6 bases from J, with 12 bases between. The CDR3 runs to 14 residues. CDR3 region: CASSFGDGFNEQFF. CDR3 in DNA: TGTGCCAGCAGTTTCGGGGACGGGTTCAATGAGCAGTTCTTC.

Many counts were recorded for this clonotype. This chain joins TRBV7-2 and TRBJ1-5; maybe TRBD1 (5 bases). The CDR3 contains 16 residues. CDR1 and CDR2 (germline): SGHTA, FQGNSA. The V and J ends lost 3 bases and 1 base respectively, with 13 bases between them. CDR3 protein: CASSFAGPQSNQPQHF. The CDR3 nucleotides are TGTGCCAGCAGCTTCGCAGGGCCTCAAAGCAATCAGCCCCAGCATTTT.

This clonotype was observed many times. This chain uses TRBV20-1 with TRBJ1-2; TRBD1 agrees at 8 bases. CDR1 is DFQATT, CDR2 SNEGSKA, per germline (reference sequence). With V trimmed by 5 bases and J by 5 bases, 4 bases remained unmatched. The CDR3 contains 12 residues. Written as DNA, the CDR3 is TGCAGTGCTGCGGGACAGGAGTATGGCTACACCTTC. Protein: CSAAGQEYGYTF.

This clonotype was counted between two and nine times. The CDR3 coding sequence is TGTGCCAGCAGTTTAGGGGGGGCTACGGCTTTCTTT. Its protein is CASSLGGATAFF. The chain joins TRBV27 to TRBJ1-1, with D possibly matching TRBD1 (6 bases). Trimming removed 2 bases at V and 11 bases at J, with 12 bases between. The CDR3 covers 12 residues. Germline CDR1 is MNHEY and CDR2 is SMNVEV (reference sequence).

The gene calls are TRBV7-8 and TRBJ1-2; the match to TRBD1 covers 9 bases. Germline lookup yields CDR1 SGHVS and CDR2 FQNEAQ. The CDR3 spans 19 residues. V dropped 4 bases and J dropped 4; count of bases not matched to a gene: 19. For the CDR3, the DNA is TGTGCCAGCAGCTCCTCCCGGGGACAGGGTAGGAACGGGACCTATGGCTACACCTTC. Its protein product is CASSSSRGQGRNGTYGYTF.

V usage is TRBV5-1 and J usage is TRBJ1-5, with 8 positions matching TRBD1. Germline CDR1 SGHRS, CDR2 YFSETQ. This CDR3 contains 16 residues. V shed 4 bases and J 0 bases; nucleotides not matched to a gene: 6. CDR3 bases: TGCGCCAGCAGCCTCGGGACAGGTCTTAGCAATCAGCCCCAGCATTTT. Its translation is CASSLGTGLSNQPQHF.

This clonotype was recorded many times. The rearrangement uses TRBV28 and TRBJ1-1; TRBD1 is a possible D gene (5 bases). CDR3 length equals 13 residues. Trimming left V 7 bases short and J 0 bases short, with 9 bases between. Germline loops: CDR1 MDHEN, CDR2 SYDVKM. This CDR3 is CASTPGVNTEAFF. The CDR3 region has the DNA TGTGCCAGCACCCCGGGGGTGAACACTGAAGCTTTCTTT. The full variable domain, with the rest looked up from reference TRBV28 and TRBJ1-1, is DVKVTQSSRYLVKRTGEKVFLECVQDMDHENMFWYRQDPGLGLRLIYFSYDVKMKEKGDIPEGYSVSREKKERFSLILESASTNQTSMYLCASTPGVNTEAFFGQGTRLTVV.

V usage is TRBV12-3 or TRBV12-4 and J usage is TRBJ2-2, with a tentative D call TRBD2 (6 bases). The V end lost 7 bases, the J end lost 3 bases, and 15 bases lay between the germline ends. There are 15 residues in the CDR3. Here the CDR3 DNA reads TGTGCCAGCAAGATTAGCGGTAGAGACACCGGGGAGCTGTTTTTT. This gives the protein CASKISGRDTGELFF.

This chain uses TRBV6-1 with TRBJ2-1, with 12 bases matching TRBD2. Unmatched junction bases numbered 7, after V lost 6 bases and J lost 1 base. Germline assignment: CDR1 MNHNS and CDR2 SASEGT. This CDR3 spans 17 amino acids. The CDR3 DNA sequence: TGTGCCAGCAGACCCCTAGCGGGGGGGCGGTCCTACAATGAGCAGTTCTTC. This sequence encodes CASRPLAGGRSYNEQFF.

This clonotype was detected many times. This chain connects TRBV7-8 to TRBJ1-1; weak D call: TRBD1 (5 bases). V was clipped by 5 bases and J by 4 bases, with 14 bases between them. CDR3 length: 14 residues. Germline CDR1 is SGHVS and CDR2 is FQNEAQ. The CDR3 nucleotides are TGTGCCAGCAGCCTACCCGGGACCCCCACTGAAGCTTTCTTT. Its protein is CASSLPGTPTEAFF.

This clonotype was observed at least ten times. The V and J genes are TRBV6-2 or TRBV6-3 and TRBJ2-7, with 7 bases that match TRBD1. Germline V lookup: CDR1 MNHEY, CDR2 SVGEGT. Losses at the gene ends were 3 bases for V and 5 bases for J; bases not matched to a gene: 7. The CDR3 is 14 residues long. CDR3 sequence (DNA): TGTGCCAGCAGTTATAGGACAGGTTCACACGAGCAGTACTTC. This encodes CASSYRTGSHEQYF.

This sequence joins TRBV20-1 and TRBJ1-2; no clear D. The CDR3 runs to 12 residues. The ends were cut back, 5 bases at V and 2 bases at J, with 9 bases in the middle. Germline V gene sequence: CDR1 DFQATT, CDR2 SNEGSKA (reference sequence). For the CDR3, the DNA is TGCAGTGCTCCTTCACTCAACTATGGCTACACCTTC. Amino acids: CSAPSLNYGYTF.

With respect to this clonotype: A much bigger clone sits one base away, suggesting this may be a read error. Lacking the conserved final phenylalanine or tryptophan, this CDR3 likely reflects a read error. The chain combines TRBV12-3 or TRBV12-4 with TRBJ2-7, with D unclear. This CDR3 comprises 13 residues. V lost 7 bases, J lost 0 bases, and 10 bases lay in between. The CDR3 sequence: CASTPGFSYEQYS. In DNA, the CDR3 is TGTGCCAGCACCCCAGGCTTCTCCTACGAGCAGTACTCC.

The chain recombines TRBV12-3 or TRBV12-4 with TRBJ1-5; D may be TRBD1 (5 bases). CDR3 size: 13 residues. V dropped 6 bases and J dropped 3 bases, with 9 bases sitting between them. This CDR3 is CASSKGDNQPQHF. CDR3 nucleotides: TGTGCCAGCAGCAAAGGGGACAATCAGCCCCAGCATTTT.

The chain recombines TRBV6-1 with TRBJ2-3, with 7 bases that match TRBD2. J was trimmed by 0 bases and V by 8 bases; bases with no gene match: 5. CDR1 and CDR2 (germline): MNHNS, SASEGT. The length of the CDR3 is 14 residues. CDR3 amino acids: CASRPSGSTDTQYF. CDR3 DNA: TGTGCCAGCCGGCCTAGCGGAAGCACAGATACGCAGTATTTT.

This clonotype appeared a few times. The J gene is TRBJ1-5, the V gene TRBV12-5, with D possibly matching TRBD1 (5 bases). The CDR3 length is 16 residues. Germline CDR1 reads LGHNT; CDR2 reads FRNRAP. The V and J ends lost 4 bases and 3 bases respectively, with 16 bases between them. In DNA form, the CDR3 reads TGTGCTAGTGGTTCCCCGAGGGCAGGGAACAATCAGCCCCAGCATTTT. Protein product: CASGSPRAGNNQPQHF.